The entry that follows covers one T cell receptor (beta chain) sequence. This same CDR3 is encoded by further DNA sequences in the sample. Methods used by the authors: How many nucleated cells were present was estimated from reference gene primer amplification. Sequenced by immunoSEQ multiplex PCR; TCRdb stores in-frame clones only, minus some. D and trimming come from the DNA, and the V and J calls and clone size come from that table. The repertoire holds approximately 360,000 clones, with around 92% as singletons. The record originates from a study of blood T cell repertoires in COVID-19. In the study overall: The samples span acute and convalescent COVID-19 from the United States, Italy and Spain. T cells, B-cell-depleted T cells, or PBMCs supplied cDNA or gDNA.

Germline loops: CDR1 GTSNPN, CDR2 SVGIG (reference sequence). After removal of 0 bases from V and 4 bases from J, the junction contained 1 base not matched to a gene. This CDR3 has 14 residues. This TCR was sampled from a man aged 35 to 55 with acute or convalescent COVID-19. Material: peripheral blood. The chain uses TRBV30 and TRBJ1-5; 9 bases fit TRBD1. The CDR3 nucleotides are TGTGCCTGGAGTGTCGGACAGGGGAATCAGCCCCAGCATTTT. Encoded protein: CAWSVGQGNQPQHF.